This is a list of T cell receptor beta chains from one sample in a study of molecular identifiers for immune sequencing clone quantification. TCRdb re-called the PCR reads through MiXCR, storing one row per CDR3 protein. The sample carries tens of thousands of distinct CDR3 sequences, about 25% recorded once. Input material: naive CD8+ T cells from blood, with Jurkat cell RNA spiked in. Every receptor here comes from a human donor in good health. Some libraries in this study had Jurkat cell RNA spiked in. CDR3s include the opening cysteine and the closing phenylalanine or tryptophan. Fields, in order: clone size, V gene, J gene, D gene, CDR3 DNA, CDR3 protein. D genes are given only for firm matches. Only part of the rows carry a size: once, few, many, or a class if the clone is expanded.

many	TRBV4-3	TRBJ2-1	TRBD2	TGCGCCAGCAGCCACGGAATACTAGCGGGGATCAATGAGCAGTTCTTC	CASSHGILAGINEQFF
many	TRBV20-1	TRBJ1-1	.	TGCAGTGCCTCGACAGCAACGAACACTGAAGCTTTCTTT	CSASTATNTEAFF
many	TRBV29-1	TRBJ2-7	TRBD1	TGCAGCGTTTTAGAGGGGGCAGGTGACGAGCAGTACTTC	CSVLEGAGDEQYF
many	TRBV28	TRBJ2-7	TRBD2	TGTGCCAGCAGTTTAAACCCGGCGACTAGCGGGATTTTTTCGACATACGAGCAGTACTTC	CASSLNPATSGIFSTYEQYF
few	TRBV14	TRBJ2-6	TRBD1	TGTGCCAGCAGCATGGGACAGGGCCTCTCTGGGGCCAACGTCCTGACTTTC	CASSMGQGLSGANVLTF
many	TRBV4-1	TRBJ2-7	.	TGCGCCAGCAGCCAGAGGACAGAGAGCTCCTACGAGCAGTACTTC	CASSQRTESSYEQYF
few	TRBV9	TRBJ2-2	TRBD1	TGTGCCAGCAGCGTAGGCCGACAGGGGGAAACCGGGGAGCTGTTTTTT	CASSVGRQGETGELFF
.	TRBV19	TRBJ1-5	.	TGTGCCAGTAGTACAGGGATGTATAGCAATCAGCCCGAGCATTTT	CASSTGMYSNQPEHF
many	TRBV5-8	TRBJ2-7	.	TGTGCCAGCAGCTTGGCACTTCCTCGGTACGAGCAGTACTTC	CASSLALPRYEQYF
many	TRBV7-6	TRBJ2-2	.	TGTGCCAGCAGCTTAGTGTTGGGGTGGACCGGGGAGCTGTTTTTT	CASSLVLGWTGELFF
.	TRBV19	TRBJ2-6	.	TGTGCCAGTAGTCCGGACGGCTCTGGTGCCGACGTCCTGACTTTC	CASSPDGSGADVLTF
.	TRBV11-2	TRBJ1-5	.	TGTGCCAGCAGCCAGTGGGATCAGCCCCGGCATTTT	CASSQWDQPRHF
many	TRBV5-1	TRBJ2-1	.	TGCGCCAGCAGCTTGAACTACAATGAGCAGTTCTTC	CASSLNYNEQFF
many	TRBV20-1	TRBJ2-3	.	TGCAGTGCTAGAGATCCTGGGGAACGTACGCAGTATTTT	CSARDPGERTQYF
many	TRBV18	TRBJ1-2	.	TGTGCCAGCTCACCAATAGAAGCTAACTATGGCTACACCTTC	CASSPIEANYGYTF
few	TRBV19	TRBJ1-4	.	TGTGCCAGTAGTACCACGGCATCACGTAGTGAAAAACTGTTTTTT	CASSTTASRSEKLFF
few	TRBV4-3	TRBJ2-3	TRBD2	TGCGCCAGCAGCCGAGATCGCGGGGGTTCAGGAGATACGCAGTATTTT	CASSRDRGGSGDTQYF
.	TRBV29-1	TRBJ2-3	.	TGCAGCCTGCCGGAGACTATCGTCCCAGATACGCCGTATTTT	CSLPETIVPDTPYF
many	TRBV12-5	TRBJ2-5	.	TGTGCTAGTGGTTTCGCTCAGGAGACCCAGTACTTC	CASGFAQETQYF
many	TRBV5-1	TRBJ2-7	.	TGCGCCAGCAGTCCGGGCAGCCCCTACGAGCAGTACTTC	CASSPGSPYEQYF
.	TRBV27	TRBJ2-3	TRBD2	TGTGCCAGCAGTTTATTAGGCGGGAGGGCAGATACGCAGTATTTT	CASSLLGGRADTQYF